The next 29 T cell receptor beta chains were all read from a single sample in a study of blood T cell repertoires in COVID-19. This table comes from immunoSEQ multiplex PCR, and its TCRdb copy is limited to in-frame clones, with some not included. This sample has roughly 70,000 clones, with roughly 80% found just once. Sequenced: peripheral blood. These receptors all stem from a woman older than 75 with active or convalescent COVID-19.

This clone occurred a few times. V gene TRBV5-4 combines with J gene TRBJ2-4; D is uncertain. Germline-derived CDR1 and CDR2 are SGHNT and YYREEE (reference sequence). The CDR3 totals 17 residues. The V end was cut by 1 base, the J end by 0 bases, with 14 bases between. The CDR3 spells CASSLRSSRLAKNIQYF. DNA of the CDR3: TGTGCCAGCAGCTTGCGCTCTTCACGACTAGCCAAAAACATTCAGTACTTC.

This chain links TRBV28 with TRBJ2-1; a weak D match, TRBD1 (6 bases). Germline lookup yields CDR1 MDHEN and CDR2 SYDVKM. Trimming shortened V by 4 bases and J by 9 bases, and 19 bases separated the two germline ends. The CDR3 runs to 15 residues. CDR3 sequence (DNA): TGTGCCAGCAGTTCACATATGAACAGGGTGGGTGAGCAGTTCTTC. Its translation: CASSSHMNRVGEQFF.

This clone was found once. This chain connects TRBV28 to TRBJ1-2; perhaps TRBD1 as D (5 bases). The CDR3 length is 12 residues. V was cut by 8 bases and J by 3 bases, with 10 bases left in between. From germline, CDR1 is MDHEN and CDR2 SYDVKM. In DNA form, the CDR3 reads TGTGCCAGCCAACAGGCCCACTATGGCTACACCTTC. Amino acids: CASQQAHYGYTF.

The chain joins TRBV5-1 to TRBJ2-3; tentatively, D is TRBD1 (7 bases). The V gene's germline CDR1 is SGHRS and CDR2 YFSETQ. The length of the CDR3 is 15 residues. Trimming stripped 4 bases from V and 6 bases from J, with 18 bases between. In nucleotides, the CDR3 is TGCGCCAGCAGCCAACCAGGGGGGCTTTTTGATACGCAGTATTTT. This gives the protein CASSQPGGLFDTQYF.

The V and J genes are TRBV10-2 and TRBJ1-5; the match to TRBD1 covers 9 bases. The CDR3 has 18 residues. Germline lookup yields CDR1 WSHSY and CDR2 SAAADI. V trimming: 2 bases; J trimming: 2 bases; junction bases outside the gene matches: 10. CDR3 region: CASSERGTGSSGNQPQHF. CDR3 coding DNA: TGCGCCAGCAGTGAGAGGGGGACAGGGAGTTCAGGCAATCAGCCCCAGCATTTT.

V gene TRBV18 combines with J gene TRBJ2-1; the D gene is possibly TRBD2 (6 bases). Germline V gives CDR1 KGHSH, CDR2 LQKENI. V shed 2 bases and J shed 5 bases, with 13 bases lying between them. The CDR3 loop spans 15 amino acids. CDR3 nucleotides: TGTGCCAGCTCACCAGCGGGGACCCGGGACAATGAGCAGTTCTTC. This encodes CASSPAGTRDNEQFF.

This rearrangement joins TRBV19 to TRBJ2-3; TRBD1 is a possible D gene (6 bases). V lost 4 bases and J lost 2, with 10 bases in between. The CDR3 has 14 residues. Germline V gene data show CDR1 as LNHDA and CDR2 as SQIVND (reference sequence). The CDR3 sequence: CASSTGQHTDTQYF. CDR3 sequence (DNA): TGTGCCAGTAGTACTGGACAGCACACAGATACGCAGTATTTT.

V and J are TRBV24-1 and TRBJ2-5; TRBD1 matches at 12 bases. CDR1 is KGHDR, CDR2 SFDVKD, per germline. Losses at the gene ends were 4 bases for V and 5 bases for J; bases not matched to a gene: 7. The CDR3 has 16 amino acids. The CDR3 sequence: CATSDQGQGAGETQYF. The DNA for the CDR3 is TGTGCCACCAGTGACCAGGGACAGGGGGCCGGGGAGACCCAGTACTTC.

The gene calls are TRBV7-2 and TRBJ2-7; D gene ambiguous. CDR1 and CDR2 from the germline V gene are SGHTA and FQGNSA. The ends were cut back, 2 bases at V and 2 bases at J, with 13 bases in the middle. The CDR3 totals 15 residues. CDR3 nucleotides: TGTGCCAGCAGCTTAAGTTTCGGCAGGACCTACGAGCAGTACTTC. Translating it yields CASSLSFGRTYEQYF.

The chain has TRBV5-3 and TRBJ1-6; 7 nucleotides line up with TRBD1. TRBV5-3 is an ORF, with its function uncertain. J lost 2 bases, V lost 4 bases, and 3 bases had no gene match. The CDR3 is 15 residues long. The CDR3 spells CARSGGQPYNSPLHF. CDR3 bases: TGTGCCAGAAGCGGGGGACAGCCCTATAATTCACCCCTCCACTTT.

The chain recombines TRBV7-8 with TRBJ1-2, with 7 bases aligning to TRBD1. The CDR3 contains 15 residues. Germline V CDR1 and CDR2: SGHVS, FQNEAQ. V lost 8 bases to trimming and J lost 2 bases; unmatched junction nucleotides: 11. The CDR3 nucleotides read TGTGCCAGCCGTAACACAGGGGCGGGAAACTATGGCTACACCTTC. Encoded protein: CASRNTGAGNYGYTF. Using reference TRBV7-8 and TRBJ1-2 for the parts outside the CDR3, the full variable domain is GAGVSQSPRYKVAKRGQDVALRCDPISGHVSLFWYQQALGQGPEFLTYFQNEAQLDKSGLPSDRFFAERPEGSVSTLKIQRTQQEDSAVYLCASRNTGAGNYGYTFGSGTRLTVV.

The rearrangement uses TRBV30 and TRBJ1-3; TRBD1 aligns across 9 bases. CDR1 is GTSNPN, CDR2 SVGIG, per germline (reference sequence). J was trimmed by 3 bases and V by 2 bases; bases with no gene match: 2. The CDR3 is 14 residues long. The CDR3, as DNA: TGTGCCTGGAGTACAGGGGGCGGTGGAAACACCATATATTTT. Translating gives CAWSTGGGGNTIYF.

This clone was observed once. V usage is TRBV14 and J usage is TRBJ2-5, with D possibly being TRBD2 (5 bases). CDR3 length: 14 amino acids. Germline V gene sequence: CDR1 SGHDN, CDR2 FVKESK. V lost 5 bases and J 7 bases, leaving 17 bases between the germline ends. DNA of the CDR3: TGTGCCAGCAGCACCCGGGATCTAAGAGGGACCCAGTACTTC. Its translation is CASSTRDLRGTQYF.

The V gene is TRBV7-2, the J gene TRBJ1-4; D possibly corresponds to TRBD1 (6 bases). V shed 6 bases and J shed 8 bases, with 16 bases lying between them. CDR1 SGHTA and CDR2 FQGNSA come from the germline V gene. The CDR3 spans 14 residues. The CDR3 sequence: CASSSTGMGEKLFF. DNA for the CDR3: TGTGCCAGCAGTTCTACAGGGATGGGAGAAAAACTGTTTTTT.

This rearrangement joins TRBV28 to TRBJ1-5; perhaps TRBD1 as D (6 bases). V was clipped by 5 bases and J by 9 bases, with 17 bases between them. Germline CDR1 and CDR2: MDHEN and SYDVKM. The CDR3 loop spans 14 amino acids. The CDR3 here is CASSPSVGARPQHF. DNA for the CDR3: TGTGCCAGCAGTCCCTCAGTGGGGGCGAGGCCCCAGCATTTT.

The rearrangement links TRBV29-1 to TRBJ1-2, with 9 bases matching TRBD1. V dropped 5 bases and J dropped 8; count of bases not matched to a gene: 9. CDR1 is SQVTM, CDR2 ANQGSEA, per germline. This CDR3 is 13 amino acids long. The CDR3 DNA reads TGCAGCGTTACCGGACAGGGGAAATACGGCTACACCTTC. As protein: CSVTGQGKYGYTF.

The CDR3 reads CASSSTSGSSYNEQFF. The CDR3 bases are TGTGCCAGCAGCAGCACTAGCGGCAGCTCCTACAATGAGCAGTTCTTC. The V and J genes are TRBV3-1 (or the pseudogene TRBV3-2) and TRBJ2-1; 8 nucleotides agree with TRBD2. The V gene's germline CDR1 is LGHDT and CDR2 YNNKEL (reference sequence). The CDR3 extends over 16 amino acids. The J segment lost 0 bases and the V segment lost 5 bases, leaving 6 bases of the junction unmatched.

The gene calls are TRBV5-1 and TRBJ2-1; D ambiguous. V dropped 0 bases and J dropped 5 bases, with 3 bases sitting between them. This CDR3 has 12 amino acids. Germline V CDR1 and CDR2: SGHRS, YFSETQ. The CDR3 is CASSLGDNEQFF. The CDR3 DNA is TGCGCCAGCAGCTTGGGCGACAATGAGCAGTTCTTC.

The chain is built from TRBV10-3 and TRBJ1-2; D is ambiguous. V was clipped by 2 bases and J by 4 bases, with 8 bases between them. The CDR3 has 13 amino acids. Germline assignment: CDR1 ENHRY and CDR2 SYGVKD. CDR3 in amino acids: CAISEDTAYGYTF. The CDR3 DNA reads TGTGCCATCAGTGAGGATACAGCCTATGGCTACACCTTC.

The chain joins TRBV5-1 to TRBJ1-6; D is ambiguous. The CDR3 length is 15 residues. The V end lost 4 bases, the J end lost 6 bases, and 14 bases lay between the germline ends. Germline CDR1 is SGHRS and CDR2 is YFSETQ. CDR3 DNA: TGCGCCAGCAGCCTGGATGTACAGATTAATTCACCCCTCCACTTT. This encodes CASSLDVQINSPLHF.

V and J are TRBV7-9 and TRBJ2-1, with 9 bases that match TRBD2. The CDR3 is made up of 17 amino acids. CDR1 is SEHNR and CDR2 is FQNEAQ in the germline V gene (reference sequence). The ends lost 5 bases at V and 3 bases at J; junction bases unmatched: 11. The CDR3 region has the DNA TGTGCCAGCAGCCCACAACTAGCTAGCGGGAACTACAATGAGCAGTTCTTC. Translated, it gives CASSPQLASGNYNEQFF. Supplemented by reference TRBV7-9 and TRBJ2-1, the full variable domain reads DTGVSQNPRHKITKRGQNVTFRCDPISEHNRLYWYRQTLGQGPEFLTYFQNEAQLEKSRLLSDRFSAERPKGSFSTLEIQRTEQGDSAMYLCASSPQLASGNYNEQFFGPGTRLTVL.

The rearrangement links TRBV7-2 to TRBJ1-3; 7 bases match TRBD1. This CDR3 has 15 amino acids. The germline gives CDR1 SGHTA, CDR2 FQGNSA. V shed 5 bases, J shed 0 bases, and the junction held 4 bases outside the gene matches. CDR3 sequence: CASSATGSSGNTIYF. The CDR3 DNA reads TGTGCCAGCAGCGCGACAGGGAGCTCTGGAAACACCATATATTTT.

The CDR3 is CAIKTGGDTQYF. DNA of the CDR3: TGTGCCATCAAGACAGGAGGAGATACGCAGTATTTT. The chain couples TRBV10-3 to TRBJ2-3, with D perhaps matching TRBD1 (6 bases). V was pared by 7 bases and J by 5 bases, with 10 bases between. There are 12 residues in the CDR3. The V gene's germline CDR1 is ENHRY and CDR2 SYGVKD.

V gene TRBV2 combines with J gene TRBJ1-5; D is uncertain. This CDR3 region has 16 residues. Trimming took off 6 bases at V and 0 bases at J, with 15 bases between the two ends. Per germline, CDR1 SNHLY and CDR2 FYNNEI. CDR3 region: CASSLRPTFSNQPQHF. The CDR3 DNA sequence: TGTGCCAGCAGCCTGCGGCCTACTTTTAGCAATCAGCCCCAGCATTTT.

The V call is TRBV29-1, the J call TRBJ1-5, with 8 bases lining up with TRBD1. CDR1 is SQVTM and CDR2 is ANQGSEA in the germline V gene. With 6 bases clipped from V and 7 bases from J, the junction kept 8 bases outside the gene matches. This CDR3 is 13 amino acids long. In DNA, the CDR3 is TGCAGCGTCGCAGGGGGCTTATGGCAGCCCCAGCATTTT. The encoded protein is CSVAGGLWQPQHF.

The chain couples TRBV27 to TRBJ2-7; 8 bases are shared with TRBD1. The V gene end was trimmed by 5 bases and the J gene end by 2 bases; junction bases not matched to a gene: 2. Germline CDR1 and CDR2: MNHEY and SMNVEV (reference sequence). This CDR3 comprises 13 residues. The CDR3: CASSPGQAYEQYF. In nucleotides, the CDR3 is TGTGCCAGCAGTCCGGGACAGGCCTACGAGCAGTACTTC.

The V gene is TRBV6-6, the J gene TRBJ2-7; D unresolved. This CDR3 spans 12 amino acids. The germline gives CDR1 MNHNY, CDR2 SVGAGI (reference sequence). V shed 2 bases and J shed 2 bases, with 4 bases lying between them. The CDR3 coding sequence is TGTGCCAGCAGTTACGAGCCCTACGAGCAGTACTTC. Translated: CASSYEPYEQYF.

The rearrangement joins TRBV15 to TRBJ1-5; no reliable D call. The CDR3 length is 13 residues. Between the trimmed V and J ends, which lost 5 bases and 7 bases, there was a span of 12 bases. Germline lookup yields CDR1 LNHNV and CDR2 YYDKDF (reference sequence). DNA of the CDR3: TGTGCCACCAGCGCCAGGTTACGGCAGCCCCAGCATTTT. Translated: CATSARLRQPQHF.

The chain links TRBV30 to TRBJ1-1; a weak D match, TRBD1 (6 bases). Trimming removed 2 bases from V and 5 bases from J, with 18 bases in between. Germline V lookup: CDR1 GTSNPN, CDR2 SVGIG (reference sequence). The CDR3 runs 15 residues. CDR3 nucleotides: TGTGCCTGGAGTCGGCCCGGGACATCGTGGACTGAAGCTTTCTTT. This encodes CAWSRPGTSWTEAFF.